A single sample is the source of the 20 T cell receptor beta chains below, sequenced in a study of T cell responses to AZD1222 COVID-19 vaccine. This table comes from immunoSEQ multiplex PCR, and its TCRdb copy is limited to in-frame clones, with some not included. The sample holds 150,000 or so clones; under 95% are singletons and the top ten take 5%. Source: peripheral blood, taken on day 0 of AZD1222 vaccination. The receptor set was obtained from an adult in good health.

The chain has TRBV2 and TRBJ1-4; no clear D. This CDR3 spans 13 amino acids. Germline assignment: CDR1 SNHLY and CDR2 FYNNEI. Between the trimmed V and J ends, which lost 6 bases and 0 bases, there was a span of 5 bases. The CDR3 is CASRQSTNEKLFF. In DNA form, the CDR3 reads TGTGCCAGCAGACAATCAACTAATGAAAAACTGTTTTTT.

V is TRBV7-8 and J is TRBJ1-1; no firm D call. Deletions cut 4 bases from V and 9 bases from J, with 30 bases between. CDR1 and CDR2 from the germline V gene are SGHVS and FQNEAQ. The CDR3 has 18 residues. This CDR3 reads CASSSTTNPGILSAKAFF. The CDR3 DNA reads as TGTGCCAGCAGCTCTACAACAAACCCGGGGATACTCTCGGCGAAAGCTTTCTTT.

This clone appeared a single time. The J gene is TRBJ1-2, the V gene TRBV25-1; possibly TRBD1 for D (5 bases). The CDR3 totals 16 residues. The V end was cut by 3 bases, the J end by 3 bases, with 17 bases between. The germline gives CDR1 MGHDK, CDR2 SYGVNS. CDR3 region: CASSDPKLGTHYGYTF. The CDR3 region has the DNA TGTGCCAGCAGTGACCCAAAATTAGGGACGCACTATGGCTACACCTTC.

The chain couples TRBV7-3 to TRBJ2-6; no clear D gene. CDR3 length: 18 amino acids. Germline assignment: CDR1 SGHTA and CDR2 FQGTGA. Deletions cut 0 bases from V and 0 bases from J, with 12 bases between. CDR3 sequence (DNA): TGTGCCAGCAGCTTAACTAGCCATACACCCTCTGGGGCCAACGTCCTGACTTTC. Amino acids: CASSLTSHTPSGANVLTF.

V is TRBV2 and J is TRBJ1-3, with a possible D match to TRBD1 (6 bases). The CDR3 covers 16 residues. The germline V gene encodes CDR1 SNHLY and CDR2 FYNNEI. V lost 6 bases, J lost 0 bases, and 15 bases lay in between. The CDR3 loop reads CASRGLTGSSGNTIYF. The CDR3 DNA reads TGTGCCAGCAGGGGTTTGACAGGATCCTCTGGAAACACCATATATTTT. The complete variable domain, with remaining parts taken from reference TRBV2 and TRBJ1-3, reads EPEVTQTPSHQVTQMGQEVILRCVPISNHLYFYWYRQILGQKVEFLVSFYNNEISEKSEIFDDQFSVERPDGSNFTLKIRSTKLEDSAMYFCASRGLTGSSGNTIYFGEGSWLTVV.

V usage is TRBV5-6 and J usage is TRBJ1-1; 9 nucleotides align to TRBD1. CDR1 is SGHDT, CDR2 YYEEEE, per germline. The CDR3 is 17 amino acids. V dropped 5 bases and J dropped 4; count of bases not matched to a gene: 15. The CDR3 DNA sequence: TGTGCCAGCAGTGTGCGGGGACAGGGTGACTTCGGCACTGAAGCTTTCTTT. Its translation: CASSVRGQGDFGTEAFF.

The rearrangement links TRBV28 to TRBJ1-1; weak D call: TRBD1 (5 bases). Germline V gene lookup returns CDR1 MDHEN and CDR2 SYDVKM. The V gene lost 5 bases and the J gene lost 0 bases, with 13 bases spanning the gap. The CDR3 runs 15 residues. CDR3 loop: CASSPFTGMNTEAFF. DNA for the CDR3: TGTGCCAGCAGTCCCTTCACAGGTATGAACACTGAAGCTTTCTTT.

The chain has TRBV27 and TRBJ1-5; 8 bases match TRBD1. There are 15 residues in the CDR3. V shed 6 bases, J shed 2 bases, and the junction held 6 bases outside the gene matches. The V gene's germline CDR1 is MNHEY and CDR2 SMNVEV (reference sequence). The CDR3 DNA is TGTGCCAGCAGACTAGGACAGGGTGGCAATCAGCCCCAGCATTTT. This encodes CASRLGQGGNQPQHF.

Regarding this clone: Different DNA sequences within this sample yield the same CDR3. This CDR3 is CASSLGVLNTEAFF. CDR3 in DNA: TGTGCCAGCAGCTTAGGTGTTTTAAACACTGAAGCTTTCTTT. The chain is built from TRBV7-2 and TRBJ1-1; no firm D call. The germline V and J ends were trimmed by 1 base and 2 bases, with 8 bases remaining between them. Germline V gene data show CDR1 as SGHTA and CDR2 as FQGNSA. The CDR3 has 14 amino acids.

The rearrangement joins TRBV12-1 to TRBJ1-1. TRBV12-1 is given as a pseudogene. CDR3 length: 14 residues. The CDR3 region has the DNA TGTGCCAGCAGCTACAACGGGACGGGGACTGAAGCTTTCTTT. This gives the protein CASSYNGTGTEAFF.

The chain carries TRBV25-1 and TRBJ2-7; TRBD2 matches at 13 bases. Looked up from germline, CDR1 is MGHDK and CDR2 is SYGVNS. V lost 3 bases to trimming and J lost 2 bases; unmatched junction nucleotides: 7. The CDR3 spans 17 residues. CDR3 protein: CASSEGLAGSITYEQYF. CDR3 in DNA: TGTGCCAGCAGTGAGGGACTAGCGGGATCTATAACCTACGAGCAGTACTTC.

This clone appeared a single time. The sample carries other DNA sequences with the same CDR3. The rearrangement links TRBV7-9 to TRBJ1-6, with TRBD1 matching over 9 bases. Trimming cost V 4 bases and J 3 bases; bases outside gene matches: 4. The CDR3 is 16 amino acids. Germline V CDR1 and CDR2: SEHNR, FQNEAQ (reference sequence). The CDR3 region is CASSSGQGFYNSPLHF. As DNA, the CDR3 is TGTGCCAGCAGCTCGGGACAGGGCTTCTATAATTCACCCCTCCACTTT. The variable domain in full, completed from reference TRBV7-9 and TRBJ1-6, reads DTGVSQNPRHKITKRGQNVTFRCDPISEHNRLYWYRQTLGQGPEFLTYFQNEAQLEKSRLLSDRFSAERPKGSFSTLEIQRTEQGDSAMYLCASSSGQGFYNSPLHFGNGTRLTVT.

This chain uses TRBV4-1 with TRBJ2-3; 8 bases match TRBD2. Germline V lookup: CDR1 MGHRA, CDR2 YSYEKL. CDR3 size: 17 residues. After removal of 0 bases from V and 3 bases from J, the junction contained 8 bases not matched to a gene. The CDR3 nucleotides read TGCGCCAGCAGCCAAGAGGTCCGGGAGGGCCGGACAGATACGCAGTATTTT. Translating it yields CASSQEVREGRTDTQYF.

This chain links TRBV28 with TRBJ2-1, with 8 nucleotides matching TRBD1. V was clipped by 6 bases and J by 9 bases; unmatched bases: 13. This CDR3 has 15 residues. Germline V gives CDR1 MDHEN, CDR2 SYDVKM. Written as DNA, the CDR3 is TGTGCCAGCAGGGGGGAAGGACAGGGCGAGAGTGAGCAGTTCTTC. Translating gives CASRGEGQGESEQFF.

The gene calls are TRBV7-9 and TRBJ2-3; D might be TRBD1 (5 bases). CDR3 length: 15 amino acids. Germline CDR1 reads SEHNR; CDR2 reads FQNEAQ (reference sequence). The V and J ends lost 3 bases and 5 bases respectively, with 15 bases between them. The CDR3: CASSFSDRGGDTQYF. The CDR3 DNA sequence: TGTGCCAGCAGCTTCTCGGATAGGGGTGGAGATACGCAGTATTTT.

This clone is a singleton in its sample. V gene TRBV2 combines with J gene TRBJ2-7, with D possibly TRBD2 on 6 matching bases. There are 15 residues in the CDR3. V lost 1 base, J lost 5 bases, and 15 bases lay in between. CDR1 and CDR2 from the germline V gene are SNHLY and FYNNEI. The CDR3 sequence: CASSEGSEGFHEQYF. CDR3 nucleotides: TGTGCCAGCAGTGAAGGATCGGAGGGTTTCCACGAGCAGTACTTC.

This clone was counted once. CDR3 sequence: CASKMGNGNQPQHF. In DNA, the CDR3 is TGTGCCAGCAAGATGGGTAACGGCAATCAGCCCCAGCATTTT. The rearrangement links TRBV28 to TRBJ1-5; D gene unclear. V was shortened by 7 bases and J by 2 bases, with 12 bases between the two germline ends. In germline, CDR1 is MDHEN, CDR2 SYDVKM. The CDR3 has 14 residues.

J is TRBJ2-7 and V is TRBV10-1; TRBD2 aligns across 7 bases. The length of the CDR3 is 14 residues. V shed 7 bases and J 3 bases; nucleotides not matched to a gene: 9. Germline V gene sequence: CDR1 WNHNN, CDR2 SYGVQD (reference sequence). CDR3 amino acids: CASIMGRENYEQYF. The DNA of the CDR3 is TGCGCCAGCATAATGGGGCGGGAGAACTACGAGCAGTACTTC.

This rearrangement joins TRBV5-6 to TRBJ2-7; D gene ambiguous. Germline V gene lookup returns CDR1 SGHDT and CDR2 YYEEEE. This CDR3 region has 12 residues. Trimming pared 2 bases from V and 5 bases from J, leaving 8 bases between. As DNA, the CDR3 is TGTGCCAGCAGCTTCATGTGGAACGAGCAGTACTTC. This translates into CASSFMWNEQYF. Full variable domain (outside the CDR3, taken from reference TRBV5-6 and TRBJ2-7): DAGVTQSPTHLIKTRGQQVTLRCSPKSGHDTVSWYQQALGQGPQFIFQYYEEEERQRGNFPDRFSGHQFPNYSSELNVNALLLGDSALYLCASSFMWNEQYFGPGTRLTVT.

The chain combines TRBV18 with TRBJ1-5; 8 bases line up with TRBD1. This CDR3 has 17 amino acids. The V gene end was trimmed by 5 bases and the J gene end by 3 bases; junction bases not matched to a gene: 12. Germline V gives CDR1 KGHSH, CDR2 LQKENI. This CDR3 is CASSGSGTGGINQPQHF. The CDR3 DNA is TGTGCCAGCTCAGGCAGCGGGACAGGAGGTATCAATCAGCCCCAGCATTTT.